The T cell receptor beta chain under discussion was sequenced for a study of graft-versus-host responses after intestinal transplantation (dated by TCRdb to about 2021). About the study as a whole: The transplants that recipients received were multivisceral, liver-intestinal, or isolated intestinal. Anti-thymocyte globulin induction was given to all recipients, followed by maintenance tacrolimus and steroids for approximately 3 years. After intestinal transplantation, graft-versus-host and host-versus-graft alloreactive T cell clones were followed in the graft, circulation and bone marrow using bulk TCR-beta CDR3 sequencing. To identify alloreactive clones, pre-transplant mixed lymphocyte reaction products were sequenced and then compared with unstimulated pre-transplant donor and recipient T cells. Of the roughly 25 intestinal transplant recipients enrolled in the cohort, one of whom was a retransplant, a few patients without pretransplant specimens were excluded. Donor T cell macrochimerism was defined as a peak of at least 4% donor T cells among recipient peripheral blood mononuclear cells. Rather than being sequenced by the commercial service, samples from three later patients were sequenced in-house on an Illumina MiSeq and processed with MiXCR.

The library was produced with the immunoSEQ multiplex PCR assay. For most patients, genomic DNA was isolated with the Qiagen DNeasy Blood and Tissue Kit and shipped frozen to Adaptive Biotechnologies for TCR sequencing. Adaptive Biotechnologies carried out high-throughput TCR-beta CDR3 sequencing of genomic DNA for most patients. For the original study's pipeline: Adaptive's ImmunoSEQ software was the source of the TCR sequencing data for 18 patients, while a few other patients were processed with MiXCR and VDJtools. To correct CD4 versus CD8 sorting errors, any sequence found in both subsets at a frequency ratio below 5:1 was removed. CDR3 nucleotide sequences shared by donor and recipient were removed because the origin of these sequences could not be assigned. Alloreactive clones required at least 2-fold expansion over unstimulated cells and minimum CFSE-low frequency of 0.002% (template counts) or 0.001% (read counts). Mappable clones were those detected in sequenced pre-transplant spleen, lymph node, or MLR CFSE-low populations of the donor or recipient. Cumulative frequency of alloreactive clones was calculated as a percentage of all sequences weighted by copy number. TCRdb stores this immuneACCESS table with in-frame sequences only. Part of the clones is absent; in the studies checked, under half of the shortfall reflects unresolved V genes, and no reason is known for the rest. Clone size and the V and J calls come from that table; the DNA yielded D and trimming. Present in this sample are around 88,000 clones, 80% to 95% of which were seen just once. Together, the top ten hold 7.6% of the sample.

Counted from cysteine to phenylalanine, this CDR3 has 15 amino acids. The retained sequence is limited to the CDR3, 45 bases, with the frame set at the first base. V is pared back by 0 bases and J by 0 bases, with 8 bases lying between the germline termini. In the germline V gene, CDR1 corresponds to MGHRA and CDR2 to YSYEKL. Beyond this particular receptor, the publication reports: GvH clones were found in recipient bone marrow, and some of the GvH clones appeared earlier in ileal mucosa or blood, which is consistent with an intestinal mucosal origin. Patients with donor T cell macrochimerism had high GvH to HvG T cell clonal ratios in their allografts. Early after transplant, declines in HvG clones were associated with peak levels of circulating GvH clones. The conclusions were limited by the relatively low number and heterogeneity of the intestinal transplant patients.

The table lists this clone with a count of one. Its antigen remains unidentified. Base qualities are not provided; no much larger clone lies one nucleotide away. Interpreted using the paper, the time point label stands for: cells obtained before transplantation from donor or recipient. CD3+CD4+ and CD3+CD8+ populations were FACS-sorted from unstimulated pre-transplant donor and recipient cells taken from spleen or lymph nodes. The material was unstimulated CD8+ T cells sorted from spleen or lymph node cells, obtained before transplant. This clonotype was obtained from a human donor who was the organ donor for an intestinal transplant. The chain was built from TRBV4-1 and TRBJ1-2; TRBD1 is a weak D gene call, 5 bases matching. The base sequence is TGCGCCAGCAGCCAAGAACGGACAACTAACTATGGCTACACCTTC. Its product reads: CASSQERTTNYGYTF.